This is a list of T cell receptor beta chains from one sample in a study of T cell responses to AZD1222 COVID-19 vaccine. The data were produced by immunoSEQ multiplex PCR, yet TCRdb's version contains in-frame clones alone and is incomplete. Of over 70,000 clones listed, approximately 91% are singletons. Sample: peripheral blood, taken on day 0 of AZD1222 vaccination. These receptors were taken from an adult in good health. CDR3s leave out the opening cysteine and the closing phenylalanine or tryptophan.

v_call cdr3_aa
TRBV13 ASSLGAYEQY
TRBV27 ASSLGGLAWIDNEQF
TRBV15 ATSREPTGLARYEQY
TRBV28 ASRRDYGELF
TRBV7-9 ASSPQGYTEAF
TRBV6-1 ASSEEGHVPYEQY
TRBV18 ASSPQGSGYAGELF
TRBV6-2/TRBV6-3 ASSSWGNVLETQY
TRBV2 ASRGFQGAGTEAF
TRBV7-3 ASSSSVTGYYNEQF
TRBV24-1 ATSVSGTGTYEQY
TRBV19 ASSTKLGGSYEQY
TRBV5-5 ASSLESVAQETQY
TRBV10-3 AISRGAPKNIQY